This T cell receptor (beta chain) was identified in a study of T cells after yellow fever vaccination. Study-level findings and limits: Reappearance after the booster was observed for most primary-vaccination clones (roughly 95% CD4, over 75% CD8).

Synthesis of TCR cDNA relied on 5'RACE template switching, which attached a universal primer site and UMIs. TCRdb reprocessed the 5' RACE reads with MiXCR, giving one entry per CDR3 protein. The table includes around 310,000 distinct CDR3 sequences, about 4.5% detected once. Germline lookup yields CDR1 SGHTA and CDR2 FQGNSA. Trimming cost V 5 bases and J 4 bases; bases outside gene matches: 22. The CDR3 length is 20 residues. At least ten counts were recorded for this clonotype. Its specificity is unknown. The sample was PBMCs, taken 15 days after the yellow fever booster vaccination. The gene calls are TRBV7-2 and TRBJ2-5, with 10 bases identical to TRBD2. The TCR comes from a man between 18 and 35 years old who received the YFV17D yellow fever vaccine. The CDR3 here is CASSPEGSSRLAGEGETQYF. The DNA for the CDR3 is TGTGCCAGCAGCCCAGAGGGATCTAGTCGGCTAGCGGGGGAGGGAGAGACCCAGTACTTC.